The entry below gives a single TCR beta chain sequence along with its context. The sample is drawn from a study of blood T cell repertoires in COVID-19. Study-level information: The United States, Italy and Spain provided the acute and convalescent COVID-19 samples. PBMCs, B-cell-depleted T cells, or T cells provided the cDNA or gDNA that made up the material.

Methods used by the authors: Reference gene primer amplification gave estimated nucleated cell counts. Profiled with immunoSEQ multiplex PCR; TCRdb holds only in-frame clones, not every one. V and J calls and clone size are given by that table; D and trimming were obtained from the DNA. The sample consists of about 240,000 clones, more than 75% of them appearing once. This CDR3 has 15 residues. V was cut by 5 bases and J by 2 bases, with 16 bases left in between. Germline V gives CDR1 SGHTA, CDR2 FQGNSA. Sequencing was performed on peripheral blood. The clonotype was recovered from a man older than 75 with acute or convalescent COVID-19. The chain links TRBV7-2 to TRBJ2-7; D not certain. The CDR3 sequence is CASSPNSVETYEQYF. CDR3 DNA: TGTGCCAGCAGCCCCAACTCAGTGGAGACCTACGAGCAGTACTTC.